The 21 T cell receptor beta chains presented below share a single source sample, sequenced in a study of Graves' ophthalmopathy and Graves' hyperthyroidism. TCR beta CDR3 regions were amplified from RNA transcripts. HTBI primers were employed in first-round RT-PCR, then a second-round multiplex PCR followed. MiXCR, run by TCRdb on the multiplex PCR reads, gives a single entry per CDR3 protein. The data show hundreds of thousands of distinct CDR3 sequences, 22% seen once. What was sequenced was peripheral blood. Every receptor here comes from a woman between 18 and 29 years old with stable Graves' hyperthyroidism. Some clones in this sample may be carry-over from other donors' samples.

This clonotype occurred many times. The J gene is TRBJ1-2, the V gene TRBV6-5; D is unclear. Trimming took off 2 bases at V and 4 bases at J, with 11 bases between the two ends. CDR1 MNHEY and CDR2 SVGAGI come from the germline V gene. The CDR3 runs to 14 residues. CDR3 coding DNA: TGTGCCAGCAGTTACGAAAGGCAGGCCTATGGCTACACCTTC. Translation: CASSYERQAYGYTF.

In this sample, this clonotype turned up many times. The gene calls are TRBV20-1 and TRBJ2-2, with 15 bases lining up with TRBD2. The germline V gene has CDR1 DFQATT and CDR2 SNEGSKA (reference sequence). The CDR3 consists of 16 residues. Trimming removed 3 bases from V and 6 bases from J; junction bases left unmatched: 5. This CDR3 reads CSASLGLAGGSGELFF. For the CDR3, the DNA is TGCAGTGCTAGCCTCGGACTAGCGGGGGGGTCCGGGGAGCTGTTTTTT.

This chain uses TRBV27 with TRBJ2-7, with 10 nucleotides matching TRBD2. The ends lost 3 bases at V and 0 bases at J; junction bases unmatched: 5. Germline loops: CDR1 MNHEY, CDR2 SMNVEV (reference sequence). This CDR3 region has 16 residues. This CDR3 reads CASSLTAGGSSYEQYF. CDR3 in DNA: TGTGCCAGCAGTTTGACAGCGGGAGGGAGCTCCTACGAGCAGTACTTC.

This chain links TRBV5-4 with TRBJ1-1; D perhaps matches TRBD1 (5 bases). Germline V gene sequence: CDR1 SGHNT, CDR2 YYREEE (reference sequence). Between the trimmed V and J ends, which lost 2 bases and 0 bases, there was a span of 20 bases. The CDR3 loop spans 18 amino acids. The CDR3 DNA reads TGTGCCAGCAGCTTTCTAGTCAATACCGGGACCGTGAACACTGAAGCTTTCTTT. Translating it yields CASSFLVNTGTVNTEAFF. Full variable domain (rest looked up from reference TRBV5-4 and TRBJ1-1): ETGVTQSPTHLIKTRGQQVTLRCSSQSGHNTVSWYQQALGQGPQFIFQYYREEENGRGNFPPRFSGLQFPNYSSELNVNALELDDSALYLCASSFLVNTGTVNTEAFFGQGTRLTVV.

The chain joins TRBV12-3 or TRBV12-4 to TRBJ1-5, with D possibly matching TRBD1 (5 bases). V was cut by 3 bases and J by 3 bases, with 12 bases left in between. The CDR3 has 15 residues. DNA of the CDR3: TGTGCCAGCAGTTTCTCAGGGACCAACAATCAGCCCCAGCATTTT. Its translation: CASSFSGTNNQPQHF.

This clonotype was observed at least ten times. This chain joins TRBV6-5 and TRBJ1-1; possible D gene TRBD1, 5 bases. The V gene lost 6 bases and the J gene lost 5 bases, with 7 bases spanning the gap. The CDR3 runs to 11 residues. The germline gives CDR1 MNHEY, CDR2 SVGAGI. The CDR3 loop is CASRGETEAFF. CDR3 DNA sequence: TGTGCCAGCAGAGGGGAGACTGAAGCTTTCTTT.

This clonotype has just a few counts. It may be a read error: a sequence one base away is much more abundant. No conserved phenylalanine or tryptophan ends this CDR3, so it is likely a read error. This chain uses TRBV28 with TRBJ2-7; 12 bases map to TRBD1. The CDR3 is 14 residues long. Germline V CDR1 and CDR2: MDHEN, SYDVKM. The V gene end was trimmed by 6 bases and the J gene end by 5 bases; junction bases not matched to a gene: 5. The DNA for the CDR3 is TGTGCCAGCAGACCGGGACAGGGGGCGAACGAGCAGTACCTC. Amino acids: CASRPGQGANEQYL.

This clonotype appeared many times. CDR3 bases: TGTGCCAGTAGTCGGGGGATATCGGCTAACTATGGCTACACCTTC. It encodes CASSRGISANYGYTF. This sequence joins TRBV19 and TRBJ1-2, with D perhaps TRBD1 (5 bases). Germline-derived CDR1 and CDR2 are LNHDA and SQIVND (reference sequence). Trimming removed 5 bases from V and 0 bases from J, with 13 bases in between. This CDR3 comprises 15 residues.

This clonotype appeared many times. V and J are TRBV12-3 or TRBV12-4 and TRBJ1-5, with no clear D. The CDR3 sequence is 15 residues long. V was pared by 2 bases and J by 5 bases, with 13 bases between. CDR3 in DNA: TGTGCCAGCAGTTTATGGATCGGGAAAGATCAGCCCCAGCATTTT. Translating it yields CASSLWIGKDQPQHF.

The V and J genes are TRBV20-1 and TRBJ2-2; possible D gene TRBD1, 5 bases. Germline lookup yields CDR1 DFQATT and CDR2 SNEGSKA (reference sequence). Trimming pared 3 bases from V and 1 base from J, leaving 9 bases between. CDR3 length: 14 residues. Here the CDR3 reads CSASPTGNTGELFF. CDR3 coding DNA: TGCAGTGCTAGCCCAACAGGGAACACCGGGGAGCTGTTTTTT.

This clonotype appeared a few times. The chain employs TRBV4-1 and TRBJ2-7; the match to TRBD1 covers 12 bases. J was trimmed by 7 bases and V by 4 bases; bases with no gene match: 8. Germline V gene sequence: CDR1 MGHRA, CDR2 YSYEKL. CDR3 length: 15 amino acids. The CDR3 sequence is CASSPWDRGLGEQYF. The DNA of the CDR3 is TGCGCCAGCAGCCCCTGGGACAGGGGGCTTGGGGAGCAGTACTTC.

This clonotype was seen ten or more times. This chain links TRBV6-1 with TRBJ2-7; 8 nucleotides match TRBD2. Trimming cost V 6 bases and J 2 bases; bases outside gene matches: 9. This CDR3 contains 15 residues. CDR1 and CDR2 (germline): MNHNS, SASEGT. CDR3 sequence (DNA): TGTGCCAGCAGCCCCCAAGGCGGGAGGACCTACGAGCAGTACTTC. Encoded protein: CASSPQGGRTYEQYF.

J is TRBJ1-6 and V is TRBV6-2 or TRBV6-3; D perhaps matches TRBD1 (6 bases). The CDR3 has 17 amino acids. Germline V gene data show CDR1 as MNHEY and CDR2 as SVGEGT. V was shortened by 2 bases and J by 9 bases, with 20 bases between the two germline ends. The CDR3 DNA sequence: TGTGCCAGCAGTTACATCCCGGGACACGGGTATGGTTCACCCCTCCACTTT. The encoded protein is CASSYIPGHGYGSPLHF.

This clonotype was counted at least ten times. The chain's CDR3 is CASSAGGFQPQHF. The CDR3 DNA sequence: TGTGCCAGCAGTGCTGGGGGCTTTCAGCCCCAGCATTTT. The chain couples TRBV2 to TRBJ1-5, with D possibly matching TRBD1 (6 bases). The germline V gene encodes CDR1 SNHLY and CDR2 FYNNEI. The V gene lost 4 bases and the J gene lost 6 bases, with 10 bases spanning the gap. The CDR3 runs to 13 residues. The entire variable domain, with the rest obtained from reference TRBV2 and TRBJ1-5, is as follows: EPEVTQTPSHQVTQMGQEVILRCVPISNHLYFYWYRQILGQKVEFLVSFYNNEISEKSEIFDDQFSVERPDGSNFTLKIRSTKLEDSAMYFCASSAGGFQPQHFGDGTRLSIL.

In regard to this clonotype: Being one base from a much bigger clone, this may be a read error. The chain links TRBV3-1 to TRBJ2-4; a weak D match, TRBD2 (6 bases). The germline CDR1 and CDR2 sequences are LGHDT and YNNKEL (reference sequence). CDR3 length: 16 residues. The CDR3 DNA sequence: TGTGCCAGCAGCCATGACAGCGAACTAGCCAAATACATTCAGTACTTC. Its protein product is CASSHDSELAKYIQYF.

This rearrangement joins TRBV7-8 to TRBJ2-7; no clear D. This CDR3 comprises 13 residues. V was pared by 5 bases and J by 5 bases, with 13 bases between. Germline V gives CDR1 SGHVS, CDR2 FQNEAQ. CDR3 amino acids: CASSGELGDEQYF. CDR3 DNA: TGTGCCAGCAGCGGCGAGCTGGGTGACGAGCAGTACTTC.

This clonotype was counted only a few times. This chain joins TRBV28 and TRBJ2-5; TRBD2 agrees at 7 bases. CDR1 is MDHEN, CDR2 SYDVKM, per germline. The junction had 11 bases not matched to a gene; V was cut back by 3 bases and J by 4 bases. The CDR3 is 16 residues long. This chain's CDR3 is CASSFPRAGWSETQYF. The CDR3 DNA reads TGTGCCAGCAGTTTCCCGCGAGCGGGGTGGTCAGAGACCCAGTACTTC.

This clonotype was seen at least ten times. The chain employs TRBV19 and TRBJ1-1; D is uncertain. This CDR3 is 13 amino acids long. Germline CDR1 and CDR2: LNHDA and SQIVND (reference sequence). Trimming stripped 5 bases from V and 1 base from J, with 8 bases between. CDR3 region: CASSHDGNTEAFF. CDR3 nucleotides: TGTGCCAGTAGTCACGACGGGAACACTGAAGCTTTCTTT.

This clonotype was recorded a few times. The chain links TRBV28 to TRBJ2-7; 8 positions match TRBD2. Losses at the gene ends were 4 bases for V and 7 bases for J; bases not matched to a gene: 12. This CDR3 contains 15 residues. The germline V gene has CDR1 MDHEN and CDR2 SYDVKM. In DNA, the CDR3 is TGTGCCAGCAGTTCCCTGACTAGCGAACCAAGGGAGCAGTACTTC. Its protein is CASSSLTSEPREQYF.

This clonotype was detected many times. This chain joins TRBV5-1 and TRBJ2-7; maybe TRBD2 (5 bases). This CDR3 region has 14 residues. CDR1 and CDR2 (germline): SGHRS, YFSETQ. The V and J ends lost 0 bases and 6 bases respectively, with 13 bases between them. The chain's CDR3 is CASSLGGGTGEQYF. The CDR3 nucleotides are TGCGCCAGCAGCTTGGGTGGAGGCACGGGCGAGCAGTACTTC.

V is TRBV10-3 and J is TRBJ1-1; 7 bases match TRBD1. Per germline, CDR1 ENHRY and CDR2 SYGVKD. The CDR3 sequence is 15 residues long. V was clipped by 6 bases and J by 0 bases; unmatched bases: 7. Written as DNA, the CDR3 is TGTGCCATCAGCTCCTTACAGGGGTTGAACACTGAAGCTTTCTTT. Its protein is CAISSLQGLNTEAFF.